This is a list of T cell receptor beta chains from one sample in a study of early T cells in non-severe SARS-CoV-2 infection. TCRdb reprocessed the 5' RACE reads via MiXCR and lists one record per CDR3 protein. The sample has around 67,000 distinct CDR3 sequences, roughly an eighth seen once; the top ten hold roughly 6%. Sequenced here: whole blood, sampled at baseline. These receptors were collected from an adult who was a healthcare worker with PCR-confirmed SARS-CoV-2 infection or an uninfected control (not recorded which). Both conserved end residues are part of each CDR3. A D gene is named only where the DNA matches it firmly. Only part of the rows carry a size: once, few, many, or a class if the clone is expanded.

>TRBV7-9|-|TRBJ1-6|many
CASSLYGNSPLHF
TGTGCCAGCAGCTTATATGGAAATTCACCCCTCCACTTT
>TRBV20-1|-|TRBJ2-7|many
CSAREWDDGGTYEQYF
TGCAGTGCTAGAGAATGGGATGACGGCGGGACCTACGAGCAGTACTTC
>TRBV5-1|-|TRBJ2-2|-
CASSLAPQSTGELFF
TGCGCCAGCAGCTTGGCACCACAGAGCACCGGGGAGCTGTTTTTT
>TRBV5-1|TRBD1|TRBJ1-2|-
CASSFTGVEGYTF
TGCGCCAGCAGCTTTACAGGGGTTGAAGGCTACACCTTC
>TRBV7-2|-|TRBJ1-4|-
CASSLVLGRNNEKLFF
TGTGCCAGCAGCTTGGTTTTGGGGAGGAATAATGAAAAACTGTTTTTT
>TRBV4-1|-|TRBJ2-7|-
CASSQEQLVREQYF
TGCGCCAGCAGCCAAGAGCAACTAGTTCGGGAGCAGTACTTC
>TRBV28|TRBD2|TRBJ2-7|many
CASSRGGSSYEQYF
TGTGCCAGCAGCCGCGGGGGGAGCTCCTACGAGCAGTACTTC
>TRBV2|-|TRBJ2-5|-
CATQKGREETQYF
TGTGCCACCCAGAAAGGCCGGGAAGAGACCCAGTACTTC
>TRBV7-2|-|TRBJ1-5|few
CASSPWEGPYSQHF
TGTGCCAGCAGCCCCTGGGAGGGCCCCTATTCCCAGCATTTT
>TRBV28|-|TRBJ2-7|few
CASSSPGAGTSYEQYF
TGTGCCAGCAGTTCCCCAGGGGCAGGAACCTCCTACGAGCAGTACTTC
>TRBV7-8|-|TRBJ1-6|few
CASSPAGTGGSPLHF
TGTGCCAGCAGCCCAGCAGGGACGGGGGGGTCACCCCTCCACTTT
>TRBV5-1|-|TRBJ2-3|many
CASTGTGADTQYF
TGCGCCAGCACTGGAACCGGGGCAGATACGCAGTATTTT
>TRBV6-5|TRBD2|TRBJ2-7|-
CASSYGPSGTYEQYF
TGTGCCAGCAGTTACGGGCCTAGCGGGACCTACGAGCAGTACTTC
>TRBV30|TRBD1|TRBJ2-2|few
CAWSTGTATPGELFF
TGTGCCTGGAGCACCGGGACAGCCACCCCCGGGGAGCTGTTTTTT
>TRBV7-9|-|TRBJ1-2|many
CASSPPVGSGYGYTF
TGTGCCAGCAGCCCGCCCGTAGGGTCAGGGTATGGCTACACCTTC
>TRBV2|-|TRBJ1-5|few
CASSQQISNQPRHF
TGTGCCAGCAGCCAACAGATATCCAATCAGCCCCGGCATTTT
>TRBV9|-|TRBJ1-2|-
CASSVAEGAYGYTF
TGTGCCAGCAGCGTAGCGGAAGGGGCCTATGGCTACACCTTC
>TRBV4-2|-|TRBJ2-1|many
CASSQHGPTNEQFF
TGTGCCAGCAGCCAACACGGGCCCACCAATGAGCAGTTCTTC
>TRBV20-1|-|TRBJ1-1|-
CSAQARALNTEAFF
TGCAGTGCGCAAGCCCGGGCGCTGAACACTGAAGCTTTCTTT
>TRBV11-3|TRBD1|TRBJ2-1|few
CASSSQGAYGEQFF
TGTGCCAGCAGCTCACAGGGGGCTTATGGTGAGCAGTTCTTC
>TRBV29-1|-|TRBJ2-4|-
CSVEDVRTSKNIQYF
TGCAGCGTTGAAGATGTGAGGACATCCAAAAACATTCAGTACTTC
>TRBV11-2|-|TRBJ2-2|many
CASTLAGELFF
TGTGCCAGCACCCTCGCTGGGGAGCTGTTTTTT
>TRBV20-1|-|TRBJ2-7|many
CSARGDISYEQYF
TGCAGTGCTAGGGGGGACATCTCCTACGAGCAGTACTTC
>TRBV19|TRBD1|TRBJ1-4|few
CASSTRTGEKLFF
TGTGCCAGTAGTACCCGGACAGGTGAAAAACTGTTTTTT
>TRBV5-1|-|TRBJ2-1|-
CASSGRQRLDEQFF
TGCGCCAGCAGCGGCCGACAAAGGCTCGATGAGCAGTTCTTC
>TRBV6-5|TRBD2|TRBJ2-2|many
CASILLRLATDTGELFF
TGTGCCAGCATCTTACTAAGACTAGCGACCGACACCGGGGAGCTGTTTTTT
>TRBV4-1|TRBD2|TRBJ2-7|many
CASSQEGAGGHYEQYF
TGCGCCAGCAGCCAAGAAGGAGCGGGGGGCCACTACGAGCAGTACTTC